This T cell receptor beta chain was identified in a study of T-cell reconstitution after alpha-beta-depleted transplantation in children. Germline CDR1 reads SGHDT; CDR2 reads YYEEEE. The germline V and J ends were trimmed by 0 bases and 8 bases, with 26 bases remaining between them. This CDR3 comprises 18 residues. This clonotype has more than one count but fewer than ten. The library targeted TCRbeta and was prepared with unique molecular identifiers. TCRdb reprocessed the PCR reads via MiXCR and lists one record per CDR3 protein. The sample records some 640,000 distinct CDR3 sequences, 16% being singletons.

V gene TRBV5-6 combines with J gene TRBJ1-2, with D hard to call. The origin of this receptor is a human donor who donated a stem cell graft to a child with acute myeloid leukemia. The input for sequencing was PBMCs from the stem cell graft donor, taken from the stem cell graft. The CDR3 bases are TGTGCCAGCAGCTTGGTGAGGGCAACATACCAACCCTTTGGAGGCTACACCTTC. Translating gives CASSLVRATYQPFGGYTF.